The source of this T cell receptor (beta chain) is a study of human T cells and chemical hapten exposure. This clonotype occurred a few times. Time point in this sample: pre-sensitization, week 0. Treatment reported: therapeutic diphenylcyclopropenone sensitization with weekly scalp DPC. Alopecia patients, 18 to 70 years old and DPC-suitable, served as donors. This CDR3 has 16 amino acids. Per the germline V gene, CDR1 is SNHLY and CDR2 is FYNNEI. The ends were cut back, 1 base at V and 2 bases at J, with 14 bases in the middle. Library preparation tagged each individual cDNA molecule with a unique molecular identifier. In the authors' methods: A per-sample median of about 96,000 TCRs was observed, with counts ranging from about 20,000 to 690,600. TCRdb passed the RACE reads through MiXCR, listing each CDR3 protein once. These V and J calls derive from TCRdb rather than the authors' analysis. The sample comprises approximately 370,000 distinct CDR3 sequences, approximately 5.8% of which are singletons, and over 7% rests with the top ten.

Sequenced here: whole blood, sampled in connection with sensitization to the hapten diphenylcyclopropenone (DPC). This clonotype was obtained from a woman younger than 30 with alopecia areata. Some clones in this sample may be carry-over from other donors' samples. The V and J genes are TRBV2 and TRBJ1-2, with a tentative D call TRBD1 (5 bases). The DNA for the CDR3 is TGTGCCAGCAGTGAAGGTTGGGGGAGAGGGAACTATGGCTACACCTTC. Protein: CASSEGWGRGNYGYTF.